This T cell receptor (beta chain) originates from a study of shared clonotypes between healthy human individuals. Study-level information: Each donor's CD4 naive and CD4 memory cells filled three plates apiece, CD8 naive two, and CD8 memory one. Study-wide findings and caveats: Sample collection involved blood only; tissue repertoires are likely different.

In the CD4+ fraction, cells were divided into CD45RA+ naive and CD45RA-negative memory subsets. This CDR3 is 13 amino acids long. The V gene's germline CDR1 is MGHDK and CDR2 SYGVNS. J was trimmed by 6 bases and V by 5 bases; bases with no gene match: 5. Only in-frame clones appear in the TCRdb table, and some are missing; sequencing was by immunoSEQ multiplex PCR. The sample lists over 1.5 million clones, 98% occurring once. On this clone: The antigen remains unidentified.

Sequences were obtained from naive CD4+ T cells sorted from blood. Described subset: CD45RA+ positively selected. The clonotype was recovered from a young man in good health. The chain has TRBV25-1 and TRBJ2-7, with 9 bases matching TRBD1. The CDR3 reads CASSPPTGGEQYF. The DNA of the CDR3 is TGTGCCAGCAGTCCTCCGACAGGGGGCGAGCAGTACTTC.